This T cell receptor beta chain came from a study of blood T cell repertoires in COVID-19. Profiled with immunoSEQ multiplex PCR; TCRdb holds only in-frame clones, not every one. The table shows roughly 250,000 clones, with approximately 85% occurring only once. Germline CDR1 is KGHSH and CDR2 is LQKENI. The V and J ends lost 2 bases and 3 bases respectively, with 7 bases between them. This CDR3 has 13 residues. This clone was found once. The receptor was derived from a human donor with COVID-19, enrolled during active disease. The donor label of this sample is uncertain. Sequencing used peripheral blood. The J gene is TRBJ2-5, the V gene TRBV18; possibly TRBD2 for D (5 bases). The CDR3 coding sequence is TGTGCCAGCTCACCAGAAGCGGAAGAGACCCAGTACTTC. It encodes CASSPEAEETQYF.